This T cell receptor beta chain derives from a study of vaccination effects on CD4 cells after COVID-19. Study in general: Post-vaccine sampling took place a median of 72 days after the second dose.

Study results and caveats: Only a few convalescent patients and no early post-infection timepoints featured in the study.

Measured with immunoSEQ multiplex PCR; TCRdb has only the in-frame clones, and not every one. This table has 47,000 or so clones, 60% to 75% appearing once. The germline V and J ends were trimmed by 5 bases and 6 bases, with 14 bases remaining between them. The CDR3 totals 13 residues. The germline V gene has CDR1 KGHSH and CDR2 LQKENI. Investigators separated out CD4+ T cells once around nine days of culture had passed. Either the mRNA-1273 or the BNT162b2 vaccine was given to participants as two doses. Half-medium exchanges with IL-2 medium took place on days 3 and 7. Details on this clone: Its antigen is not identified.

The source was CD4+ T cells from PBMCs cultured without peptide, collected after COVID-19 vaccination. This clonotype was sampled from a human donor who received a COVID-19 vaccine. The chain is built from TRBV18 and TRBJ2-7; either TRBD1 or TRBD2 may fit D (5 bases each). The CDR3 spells CASSGESGAEQYF. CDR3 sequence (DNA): TGTGCCAGCTCAGGGGAGTCTGGGGCCGAGCAGTACTTC.